The 28 T cell receptor beta chains below all came from one sample that was sequenced in a study of blood T cell repertoires in COVID-19. Libraries were prepared by immunoSEQ multiplex PCR; TCRdb keeps only in-frame clonotypes and omits some of them. The sample includes roughly 150,000 clones, 80% to 90% seen only once; the top ten take less than 4%. The sample taken for sequencing was peripheral blood. These receptors were taken from a woman aged 55-75 years with active COVID-19.

The V gene is TRBV7-2, the J gene TRBJ2-4; 7 nucleotides match TRBD2. In germline, CDR1 is SGHTA, CDR2 FQGNSA. This CDR3 has 14 residues. V trimming: 2 bases; J trimming: 7 bases; junction bases outside the gene matches: 5. The CDR3 nucleotides read TGTGCCAGCAGCTTAAGGAGGGAGGGTAACATTCAGTACTTC. Residues: CASSLRREGNIQYF.

The chain has TRBV3-1 (or the pseudogene TRBV3-2) and TRBJ1-1; 8 bases agree with TRBD1. V trimming: 1 base; J trimming: 7 bases; junction bases outside the gene matches: 5. This CDR3 region has 14 residues. CDR1 and CDR2 (germline): LGHDT, YNNKEL (reference sequence). Written as DNA, the CDR3 is TGTGCCAGCAGCCAAGGGACAGGGATGGGTGAAGCTTTCTTT. Residues: CASSQGTGMGEAFF.

This chain connects TRBV12-3 or TRBV12-4 to TRBJ2-4; D uncertain. This CDR3 has 12 amino acids. Trimming shortened V by 5 bases and J by 4 bases, and 6 bases separated the two germline ends. In DNA form, the CDR3 reads TGTGCCAGCAGTCAGACAAAAAACATTCAGTACTTC. It is translated as CASSQTKNIQYF.

V is TRBV28 and J is TRBJ1-6, with unresolved D. The V and J ends lost 3 bases and 9 bases respectively, with 12 bases between them. CDR1 MDHEN and CDR2 SYDVKM come from the germline V gene. The CDR3 runs to 14 residues. In nucleotides, the CDR3 is TGTGCCAGCAGTTTCCGGGGATTTGGTTCACCCCTCCACTTT. Its translation is CASSFRGFGSPLHF.

The chain uses TRBV19 and TRBJ2-7, with D perhaps TRBD2 (6 bases). With 1 base removed from V and 4 bases from J, the gap between germline ends came to 14 bases. This CDR3 has 15 residues. From germline, CDR1 is LNHDA and CDR2 SQIVND (reference sequence). CDR3 loop: CASSIASREAYEQYF. The CDR3 DNA follows: TGTGCCAGTAGTATAGCAAGCAGGGAGGCTTACGAGCAGTACTTC.

The chain joins TRBV4-1 to TRBJ2-7; TRBD2 might be the D (6 bases). This CDR3 has 16 amino acids. The V gene lost 4 bases and the J gene lost 6 bases, with 22 bases spanning the gap. Germline V gives CDR1 MGHRA, CDR2 YSYEKL. The CDR3 here is CASSLSVGSLVREQYF. The CDR3 nucleotides read TGCGCCAGCAGCCTAAGTGTCGGGAGTCTAGTTCGCGAGCAGTACTTC.

The chain has TRBV3-1 (or the pseudogene TRBV3-2) and TRBJ2-3; TRBD2 is a possible D gene (5 bases). The ends were cut back, 11 bases at V and 2 bases at J, with 14 bases in the middle. Germline CDR1 LGHDT, CDR2 YNNKEL (reference sequence). The CDR3 covers 13 residues. CDR3 in amino acids: CAPVSGNTDTQYF. CDR3 DNA: TGTGCCCCTGTAAGCGGAAACACAGATACGCAGTATTTT.

The chain is built from TRBV28 and TRBJ2-1; TRBD2 matches at 13 bases. The CDR3 loop spans 14 amino acids. With V trimmed by 10 bases and J by 10 bases, 10 bases remained unmatched. The V gene's germline CDR1 is MDHEN and CDR2 SYDVKM. The CDR3 DNA is TGTGCCACCCGACCGGGACTAGCGGGATCGGAGCAGTTCTTC. Translated: CATRPGLAGSEQFF.

This clone was observed once. V usage is TRBV6-2 or TRBV6-3 and J usage is TRBJ2-4; TRBD1 agrees at 7 bases. Trimming took 5 bases from V and 0 from J; bases not matched to a gene: 10. The CDR3 loop spans 17 amino acids. Germline lookup yields CDR1 MNHEY and CDR2 SVGEGT. The CDR3 coding sequence is TGTGCCAGCAGTACCTTCAGGGGACAGCTAGCCAAAAACATTCAGTACTTC. Its translation: CASSTFRGQLAKNIQYF.

This clone is a singleton in its sample. V usage is TRBV11-1 and J usage is TRBJ2-3; a weak D match, TRBD1 (6 bases). Germline lookup yields CDR1 SGHAT and CDR2 FQDESV (reference sequence). The V end was cut by 3 bases, the J end by 4 bases, with 11 bases between. CDR3 size: 14 residues. The CDR3 DNA follows: TGTGCCAGCAGCTTGGGGGCAATGGCAGATACGCAGTATTTT. This codes for CASSLGAMADTQYF.

The chain links TRBV4-2 to TRBJ2-1; D is possibly TRBD1 (8 bases). V was trimmed by 4 bases and J by 2 bases, leaving 15 bases between them. CDR3 length: 16 amino acids. Germline CDR1 is LGHNA and CDR2 is YNFKEQ. The CDR3 coding sequence is TGTGCCAGCAGCCTTCACAGGGGGGGTACCTACAATGAGCAGTTCTTC. Protein product: CASSLHRGGTYNEQFF.

The chain has TRBV4-1 and TRBJ2-2, with TRBD1 matching 11 bases. CDR1 is MGHRA, CDR2 YSYEKL, per germline. This CDR3 region has 17 residues. V lost 4 bases to trimming and J lost 0 bases; unmatched junction nucleotides: 4. CDR3 sequence: CASSRGQGASNTGELFF. The CDR3 coding sequence is TGCGCCAGCAGCCGCGGACAGGGGGCGTCGAACACCGGGGAGCTGTTTTTT.

This clone was recorded only once. The genes are TRBV5-1 and TRBJ1-5; possible D gene TRBD1, 5 bases. Germline assignment: CDR1 SGHRS and CDR2 YFSETQ. Trimming took 4 bases from V and 7 from J, leaving 12 bases between them. The CDR3 is 13 residues long. CDR3 protein: CASSPRTGQPQHF. For the CDR3, the DNA is TGCGCCAGCAGCCCCCGTACAGGCCAGCCCCAGCATTTT.

V and J are TRBV28 and TRBJ1-5; a weak D match, TRBD1 (6 bases). This CDR3 is 14 amino acids long. The germline gives CDR1 MDHEN, CDR2 SYDVKM. V lost 6 bases and J 6 bases, leaving 15 bases between the germline ends. CDR3 DNA: TGTGCCAGCAGACCTACAGGGATTAGTCAGCCCCAGCATTTT. Translating it yields CASRPTGISQPQHF. The variable domain in full, completed from reference TRBV28 and TRBJ1-5, reads DVKVTQSSRYLVKRTGEKVFLECVQDMDHENMFWYRQDPGLGLRLIYFSYDVKMKEKGDIPEGYSVSREKKERFSLILESASTNQTSMYLCASRPTGISQPQHFGDGTRLSIL.

The CDR3 reads CASSQVGVSQPQHF. CDR3 in DNA: TGCGCCAGCAGCCAAGTCGGGGTAAGTCAGCCCCAGCATTTT. The V and J genes are TRBV4-1 and TRBJ1-5; D call uncertain. Looked up from germline, CDR1 is MGHRA and CDR2 is YSYEKL. The CDR3 runs to 14 residues. Deletions cut 1 base from V and 6 bases from J, with 10 bases between.

The chain carries TRBV11-2 and TRBJ1-1, with TRBD1 matching over 10 bases. This CDR3 contains 15 residues. Germline lookup yields CDR1 SGHAT and CDR2 FQNNGV. After removal of 5 bases from V and 4 bases from J, the junction contained 7 bases not matched to a gene. In DNA, the CDR3 is TGTGCCAGCAGCCGCTATGGGGACAGGGGCACTGAAGCTTTCTTT. Its translation: CASSRYGDRGTEAFF.

The V and J genes are TRBV7-2 and TRBJ1-3, with 8 positions matching TRBD1. Germline V CDR1 and CDR2: SGHTA, FQGNSA. This CDR3 spans 17 amino acids. J lost 0 bases, V lost 5 bases, and 9 bases had no gene match. CDR3 sequence: CASSRTGGVGSGNTIYF. CDR3 bases: TGTGCCAGCAGCAGAACAGGGGGAGTGGGCTCTGGAAACACCATATATTTT.

The chain couples TRBV7-3 to TRBJ2-7; D may be TRBD1 (5 bases). Germline V gives CDR1 SGHTA, CDR2 FQGTGA. The V gene lost 7 bases and the J gene lost 3 bases, with 19 bases spanning the gap. The CDR3 is made up of 15 amino acids. This chain's CDR3 is CASTKYSGHFYEQYF. As DNA, the CDR3 is TGTGCCAGCACTAAGTACTCAGGGCACTTCTACGAGCAGTACTTC.

The chain is built from TRBV7-9 and TRBJ2-1; the match to TRBD2 covers 9 bases. V shed 3 bases, J shed 4 bases, and the junction held 7 bases outside the gene matches. Germline V gene sequence: CDR1 SEHNR, CDR2 FQNEAQ (reference sequence). This CDR3 has 16 amino acids. Written as DNA, the CDR3 is TGTGCCAGCAGCTTTCCCTCCAGCGGGGGGTACAATGAGCAGTTCTTC. It is translated as CASSFPSSGGYNEQFF.

The chain has TRBV7-3 and TRBJ2-1; 7 bases fit TRBD2. Per the germline V gene, CDR1 is SGHTA and CDR2 is FQGTGA. This CDR3 spans 15 amino acids. J lost 4 bases, V lost 3 bases, and 6 bases had no gene match. CDR3 protein: CASSLAGVSYNEQFF. The CDR3 DNA reads as TGTGCCAGCAGCTTGGCGGGAGTGTCTTACAATGAGCAGTTCTTC.

V and J are TRBV4-3 and TRBJ1-5; the D gene is possibly TRBD1 (5 bases). The CDR3 consists of 15 residues. V lost 6 bases and J lost 3, with 15 bases in between. The germline CDR1 and CDR2 sequences are LGHNA and YSLEER. The CDR3 nucleotides read TGCGCCAGCAGGCTAGATACAGGCCCCAATCAGCCCCAGCATTTT. It is translated as CASRLDTGPNQPQHF.

The J gene is TRBJ2-5, the V gene TRBV7-9; no clear D gene. The CDR3 runs to 14 residues. V was clipped by 4 bases and J by 4 bases, with 13 bases between them. From germline, CDR1 is SEHNR and CDR2 FQNEAQ (reference sequence). CDR3 DNA: TGTGCCAGCAGCTCTGGGCCTAACGGAGAGACCCAGTACTTC. Translating it yields CASSSGPNGETQYF.

The V and J genes are TRBV4-2 and TRBJ2-5, with 11 bases that match TRBD1. Germline assignment: CDR1 LGHNA and CDR2 YNFKEQ. The CDR3 contains 17 residues. The ends lost 0 bases at V and 4 bases at J; junction bases unmatched: 7. This CDR3 reads CASSQEPPGTGGETQYF. As DNA, the CDR3 is TGTGCCAGCAGCCAAGAACCGCCCGGGACAGGGGGAGAGACCCAGTACTTC.

The chain is built from TRBV10-3 and TRBJ1-2; the D is unclear. Trimming took 2 bases from V and 5 from J, leaving 6 bases between them. Germline CDR1 reads ENHRY; CDR2 reads SYGVKD. This CDR3 is built from 12 residues. The CDR3 nucleotides are TGTGCCATCAGTGAGACAGCTTATGGCTACACCTTC. This translates into CAISETAYGYTF.

The rearrangement uses TRBV5-4 and TRBJ1-6; possibly TRBD1 for D (5 bases). V lost 5 bases and J lost 5, with 14 bases in between. Looked up from germline, CDR1 is SGHNT and CDR2 is YYREEE (reference sequence). The CDR3 covers 15 residues. CDR3 sequence reads: CASRTGGTDNSPLHF. CDR3 bases: TGTGCCAGCAGAACCGGGGGGACGGATAATTCACCCCTCCACTTT. Combining the CDR3 with reference TRBV5-4 and TRBJ1-6 gives the whole variable domain ETGVTQSPTHLIKTRGQQVTLRCSSQSGHNTVSWYQQALGQGPQFIFQYYREEENGRGNFPPRFSGLQFPNYSSELNVNALELDDSALYLCASRTGGTDNSPLHFGNGTRLTVT.

Regarding this clone: Other DNA sequences in the same sample also yield this CDR3. The chain carries TRBV7-9 and TRBJ2-5, with D perhaps TRBD1 (6 bases). The CDR3 covers 14 residues. The V gene lost 3 bases and the J gene lost 4 bases, with 12 bases spanning the gap. Germline V gene data show CDR1 as SEHNR and CDR2 as FQNEAQ (reference sequence). The CDR3 spells CASSFAQGGETQYF. The CDR3 DNA reads TGTGCCAGCAGCTTCGCACAGGGCGGAGAGACCCAGTACTTC. The full variable domain, in which reference TRBV7-9 and TRBJ2-5 provide the parts outside the CDR3, is DTGVSQNPRHKITKRGQNVTFRCDPISEHNRLYWYRQTLGQGPEFLTYFQNEAQLEKSRLLSDRFSAERPKGSFSTLEIQRTEQGDSAMYLCASSFAQGGETQYFGPGTRLLVL.

The gene calls are TRBV2 and TRBJ1-5; 7 nucleotides match TRBD1. The CDR3 totals 14 residues. From germline, CDR1 is SNHLY and CDR2 FYNNEI. V lost 7 bases and J lost 1; bases outside the gene matches: 4. The CDR3 reads CASNRQGSNQPQHF. The CDR3 DNA is TGTGCCAGCAATCGACAGGGCAGCAATCAGCCCCAGCATTTT.

The J gene is TRBJ1-1, the V gene TRBV18; D uncertain. CDR3 length: 12 residues. V lost 4 bases to trimming and J lost 0 bases, with 3 bases between them. Germline CDR1 reads KGHSH; CDR2 reads LQKENI. In nucleotides, the CDR3 is TGTGCCAGCTCACTCGTGAACACTGAAGCTTTCTTT. The encoded protein is CASSLVNTEAFF.